This entry lists 28 T cell receptor beta chains sequenced from one sample in a study of a mutant IDH1 vaccine in newly diagnosed glioma. Which antigens these TCRs recognize remains unknown. Here immunoSEQ multiplex PCR was the method, and the copy in TCRdb shows in-frame clones only, minus some. In the table there are roughly 28,000 clones, roughly 90% of which are singletons. Sample time point: week 5, during vaccination. Doses of 300 ug of mutant IDH1 20-mer peptide were given with topical imiquimod. The input for sequencing was PBMCs, taken from a glioma patient whose treatment included an IDH1 peptide vaccine. The receptor source for this set is a man aged 18-30 years with glioma.

This chain connects TRBV6-5 to TRBJ1-1, with D tentatively TRBD1 (6 bases). The ends were cut back, 6 bases at V and 2 bases at J, with 16 bases in the middle. CDR3 length: 15 amino acids. Germline V gives CDR1 MNHEY, CDR2 SVGAGI. CDR3 in amino acids: CASSFGTGGNTEAFF. The CDR3 coding sequence is TGTGCCAGCAGCTTCGGTACGGGGGGCAACACTGAAGCTTTCTTT.

This clone is a singleton in its sample. The chain links TRBV19 to TRBJ2-6; a possible D gene is TRBD2 (6 bases). V lost 5 bases, J lost 0 bases, and 17 bases lay in between. The CDR3 loop spans 18 amino acids. The V gene's germline CDR1 is LNHDA and CDR2 SQIVND (reference sequence). CDR3 loop: CASSLPREASSGANVLTF. The CDR3 DNA sequence: TGTGCCAGTAGTCTCCCCAGGGAGGCAAGCTCTGGGGCCAACGTCCTGACTTTC.

The V and J genes are TRBV15 and TRBJ2-7; D may match TRBD1 or TRBD2 (5 bases each). Trimming removed 0 bases from V and 7 bases from J, with 7 bases in between. The CDR3 has 12 amino acids. CDR1 is LNHNV and CDR2 is YYDKDF in the germline V gene (reference sequence). The CDR3 sequence: CATSRDWGEQYF. Written as DNA, the CDR3 is TGTGCCACCAGCAGAGATTGGGGGGAGCAGTACTTC.

This clone occurred once. The rearrangement uses TRBV5-6 and TRBJ1-1; D not certain. CDR3 length: 14 residues. Germline CDR1 reads SGHDT; CDR2 reads YYEEEE. Trimming left V 1 base short and J 0 bases short, with 7 bases between. This CDR3 reads CASSLNGLNTEAFF. The CDR3 bases are TGTGCCAGCAGCTTGAATGGACTGAACACTGAAGCTTTCTTT.

The rearrangement links TRBV25-1 to TRBJ1-1, with 9 bases that match TRBD1. The CDR3 consists of 14 residues. The germline CDR1 and CDR2 sequences are MGHDK and SYGVNS. V was clipped by 7 bases and J by 1 base; unmatched bases: 4. Here the CDR3 reads CASNKGQGNTEAFF. CDR3 sequence (DNA): TGTGCCAGCAATAAGGGACAGGGGAACACTGAAGCTTTCTTT.

V usage is TRBV6-5 and J usage is TRBJ2-3; maybe TRBD2 (6 bases). Trimming cost V 0 bases and J 2 bases, with 9 bases left between them. CDR3 length: 15 amino acids. Looked up from germline, CDR1 is MNHEY and CDR2 is SVGAGI. The CDR3 loop reads CASSYSEGHTDTQYF. CDR3 coding DNA: TGTGCCAGCAGTTACTCGGAGGGGCACACAGATACGCAGTATTTT.

This sequence joins TRBV20-1 and TRBJ2-6; D might be TRBD2 (5 bases). Between the trimmed V and J ends, which lost 3 bases and 12 bases, there was a span of 9 bases. The CDR3 has 11 amino acids. In germline, CDR1 is DFQATT, CDR2 SNEGSKA (reference sequence). The CDR3 DNA reads as TGCAGTGCTAGGAACCTAGCCGTCCTGACTTTC. Amino acid sequence: CSARNLAVLTF.

The chain links TRBV2 to TRBJ1-1; TRBD1 matches at 9 bases. The CDR3 contains 15 residues. In germline, CDR1 is SNHLY, CDR2 FYNNEI. The junction had 10 bases not matched to a gene; V was cut back by 1 base and J by 10 bases. The CDR3 sequence: CASSEETGGSFGAFF. CDR3 nucleotide sequence: TGTGCCAGCAGTGAAGAGACAGGGGGGTCTTTTGGAGCTTTCTTT. Complete variable domain (other parts from reference TRBV2 and TRBJ1-1): EPEVTQTPSHQVTQMGQEVILRCVPISNHLYFYWYRQILGQKVEFLVSFYNNEISEKSEIFDDQFSVERPDGSNFTLKIRSTKLEDSAMYFCASSEETGGSFGAFFGQGTRLTVV.

This chain links TRBV29-1 with TRBJ2-5, with D possibly matching TRBD1 (6 bases). V was trimmed by 6 bases and J by 6 bases, leaving 20 bases between them. Germline CDR1 reads SQVTM; CDR2 reads ANQGSEA. The length of the CDR3 is 14 residues. The CDR3 spells CSVRTEPTLKTQYF. In DNA, the CDR3 is TGCAGCGTCCGGACAGAGCCTACCCTTAAGACCCAGTACTTC. The full variable domain, completed using reference TRBV29-1 and TRBJ2-5, is SAVISQKPSRDICQRGTSLTIQCQVDSQVTMMFWYRQQPGQSLTLIATANQGSEATYESGFVIDKFPISRPNLTFSTLTVSNMSPEDSSIYLCSVRTEPTLKTQYFGPGTRLLVL.

The rearrangement joins TRBV19 to TRBJ1-6; TRBD1 is a possible D gene (5 bases). Between the trimmed V and J ends, which lost 2 bases and 9 bases, there was a span of 14 bases. This CDR3 comprises 15 residues. Germline V CDR1 and CDR2: LNHDA, SQIVND (reference sequence). Here the CDR3 DNA reads TGTGCCAGTAGTATATCGAAGGTTGGGGGTTCACCCCTCCACTTT. Translated, it gives CASSISKVGGSPLHF. Looking up the rest from reference TRBV19 and TRBJ1-6 gives the full variable domain: DGGITQSPKYLFRKEGQNVTLSCEQNLNHDAMYWYRQDPGQGLRLIYYSQIVNDFQKGDIAEGYSVSREKKESFPLTVTSAQKNPTAFYLCASSISKVGGSPLHFGNGTRLTVT.

The gene calls are TRBV30 and TRBJ1-5; D unclear. With 7 bases removed from V and 2 bases from J, the gap between germline ends came to 12 bases. Germline values: CDR1 GTSNPN, CDR2 SVGIG (reference sequence). The CDR3 consists of 13 residues. DNA for the CDR3: TGTGCCTTTGCTCAAGGGCGCAATCAGCCCCAGCATTTT. This codes for CAFAQGRNQPQHF.

The chain has TRBV29-1 and TRBJ2-1; TRBD1 matches 7 bases. Germline V gene sequence: CDR1 SQVTM, CDR2 ANQGSEA. The J segment lost 7 bases and the V segment lost 5 bases, leaving 5 bases of the junction unmatched. The CDR3 totals 12 residues. The CDR3 here is CSVLQGPNEQFF. CDR3 DNA: TGCAGCGTTTTACAGGGGCCAAATGAGCAGTTCTTC.

The chain combines TRBV7-9 with TRBJ2-7; 7 nucleotides align to TRBD2. Losses at the gene ends were 4 bases for V and 3 bases for J; bases not matched to a gene: 12. The CDR3 length is 16 residues. CDR1 SEHNR and CDR2 FQNEAQ come from the germline V gene (reference sequence). The CDR3 bases are TGTGCCAGCAGCTCCTCCACCCTGGCGGGAGTCTACGAGCAGTACTTC. Encoded protein: CASSSSTLAGVYEQYF.

The chain links TRBV6-1 to TRBJ1-1; 11 nucleotides align to TRBD1. The CDR3 length is 15 residues. J was trimmed by 0 bases and V by 7 bases; bases with no gene match: 4. The germline gives CDR1 MNHNS, CDR2 SASEGT. CDR3 DNA: TGTGCCAGCACTGGGACAGGGGGGATGAACACTGAAGCTTTCTTT. Residues: CASTGTGGMNTEAFF.

The rearrangement uses TRBV2 and TRBJ2-1; D possibly uses TRBD1 or TRBD2 (7 bases each). V was pared by 11 bases and J by 4 bases, with 18 bases between. The CDR3 extends over 14 amino acids. Germline V gene data show CDR1 as SNHLY and CDR2 as FYNNEI. This CDR3 is CAGGGTEVYNEQFF. The CDR3 bases are TGTGCCGGGGGGGGGACAGAGGTTTACAATGAGCAGTTCTTC.

The chain couples TRBV10-3 to TRBJ1-1; D remains unclear. Per germline, CDR1 ENHRY and CDR2 SYGVKD. The CDR3 runs 14 residues. Trimming stripped 2 bases from V and 4 bases from J, with 11 bases between. The DNA of the CDR3 is TGTGCCATCAGTGAGCTCGGGGATGGCACTGAAGCTTTCTTT. It encodes CAISELGDGTEAFF.

This chain joins TRBV4-2 and TRBJ1-1; D gene uncertain. The CDR3 consists of 13 residues. Germline-derived CDR1 and CDR2 are LGHNA and YNFKEQ. V was pared by 1 base and J by 3 bases, with 6 bases between. In DNA form, the CDR3 reads TGTGCCAGCAGCCAAGGGTGGGACACTGAAGCTTTCTTT. This encodes CASSQGWDTEAFF.

The rearrangement uses TRBV28 and TRBJ2-1; no clear D. The CDR3 loop spans 13 amino acids. The V and J ends lost 6 bases and 6 bases respectively, with 12 bases between them. Per the germline V gene, CDR1 is MDHEN and CDR2 is SYDVKM. CDR3 bases: TGTGCCAGCAGGGCCCTATTCGGCAATGAGCAGTTCTTC. It translates to CASRALFGNEQFF.

Points on this clone: The junction departs from the called germline gene at one end, perhaps through a read error. The V gene is TRBV7-2, the J gene TRBJ1-1; D is uncertain. Germline CDR1 SGHTA, CDR2 FQGNSA. This CDR3 comprises 14 residues. CDR3 in DNA: TGTGCCAGCACCTTAACCGGGCAGAACACTGAAGCTTTCTTT. It codes for CASTLTGQNTEAFF. The variable domain in full, completed from reference TRBV7-2 and TRBJ1-1, reads GAGVSQSPSNKVTEKGKDVELRCDPISGHTALYWYRQSLGQGLEFLIYFQGNSAPDKSGLPSDRFSAERTGGSVSTLTIQRTQQEDSAVYLCASTLTGQNTEAFFGQGTRLTVV.

The chain recombines TRBV7-8 with TRBJ2-7; the D call may be TRBD1 or TRBD2 (5 bases each). With 4 bases removed from V and 2 bases from J, the gap between germline ends came to 15 bases. CDR3 length equals 15 residues. Germline V gene data show CDR1 as SGHVS and CDR2 as FQNEAQ. The CDR3 bases are TGTGCCAGCAGCTCCCGGAGATGGGGACCCTACGAGCAGTACTTC. Translated: CASSSRRWGPYEQYF.

This clone was recorded once. The chain employs TRBV29-1 and TRBJ2-7; D gene uncertain. The CDR3 is 11 amino acids. Germline CDR1 reads SQVTM; CDR2 reads ANQGSEA. The ends were cut back, 6 bases at V and 4 bases at J, with 10 bases in the middle. CDR3: CSVADRYEQYF. For the CDR3, the DNA is TGCAGCGTGGCTGACCGATACGAGCAGTACTTC.

The chain joins TRBV6-5 to TRBJ2-7, with no clear D. This CDR3 has 14 amino acids. V gave up 6 bases and J gave up 5 bases, with 17 bases separating them. Germline CDR1 MNHEY, CDR2 SVGAGI. In DNA, the CDR3 is TGTGCCAGCAGCCCCAGACTGGCTCGCGACGAGCAGTACTTC. Its protein product is CASSPRLARDEQYF.

The chain uses TRBV30 and TRBJ1-4, with D tentatively TRBD1 (5 bases). Germline values: CDR1 GTSNPN, CDR2 SVGIG (reference sequence). V was clipped by 3 bases and J by 3 bases, with 17 bases between them. This CDR3 has 16 residues. The CDR3 DNA sequence: TGTGCCTGGAGGGACAAGCCACCTCAGGCTAATGAAAAACTGTTTTTT. Translated: CAWRDKPPQANEKLFF.

The chain recombines TRBV6-6 with TRBJ1-5; 8 bases map to TRBD1. This CDR3 has 13 residues. Trimming cost V 4 bases and J 7 bases; bases outside gene matches: 3. The V gene's germline CDR1 is MNHNY and CDR2 SVGAGI (reference sequence). The chain's CDR3 is CASSLQGGQPQHF. The CDR3 DNA sequence: TGTGCCAGCAGTTTACAGGGGGGCCAGCCCCAGCATTTT.

The V and J genes are TRBV18 and TRBJ2-7, with TRBD2 as a possible D gene (5 bases). CDR1 is KGHSH, CDR2 LQKENI, per germline. V was pared by 3 bases and J by 6 bases, with 21 bases between. CDR3 size: 16 residues. CDR3 bases: TGTGCCAGCTCACCGGTACGAACGGCGGGCTTCGGCGAGCAGTACTTC. This codes for CASSPVRTAGFGEQYF.

The chain combines TRBV5-1 with TRBJ2-3; D might be TRBD1 (5 bases). Per the germline V gene, CDR1 is SGHRS and CDR2 is YFSETQ. The V gene lost 5 bases and the J gene lost 2 bases, with 15 bases spanning the gap. The CDR3 is 15 residues long. The CDR3 region is CASSTPSGFTDTQYF. CDR3 bases: TGCGCCAGCAGTACACCTTCAGGGTTCACAGATACGCAGTATTTT.

The chain combines TRBV29-1 with TRBJ2-7; perhaps TRBD1 as D (6 bases). V lost 2 bases to trimming and J lost 0 bases, with 8 bases between them. Germline V gene lookup returns CDR1 SQVTM and CDR2 ANQGSEA. The CDR3 totals 13 residues. The CDR3 nucleotides are TGCAGCGTTGAACCGGACAGCTCCTACGAGCAGTACTTC. It specifies CSVEPDSSYEQYF.

V and J are TRBV30 and TRBJ2-7; D unresolved. Germline CDR1 and CDR2: GTSNPN and SVGIG (reference sequence). V was pared by 0 bases and J by 1 base, with 7 bases between. The CDR3 is 13 residues long. CDR3 sequence (DNA): TGTGCCTGGAGTGTAGGTCCGTCCTACGAGCAGTACTTC. Translating gives CAWSVGPSYEQYF.